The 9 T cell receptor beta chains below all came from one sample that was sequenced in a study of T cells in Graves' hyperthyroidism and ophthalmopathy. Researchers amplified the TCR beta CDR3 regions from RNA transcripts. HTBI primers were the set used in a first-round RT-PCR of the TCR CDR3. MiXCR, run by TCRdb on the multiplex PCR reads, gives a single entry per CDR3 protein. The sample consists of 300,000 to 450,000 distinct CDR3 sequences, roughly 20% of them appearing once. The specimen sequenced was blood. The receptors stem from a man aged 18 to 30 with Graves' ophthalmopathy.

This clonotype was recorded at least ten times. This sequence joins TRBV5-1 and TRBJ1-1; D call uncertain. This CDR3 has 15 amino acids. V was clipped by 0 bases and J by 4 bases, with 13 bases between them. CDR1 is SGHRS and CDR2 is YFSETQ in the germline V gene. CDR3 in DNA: TGCGCCAGCAGCTTGGAACATATTCCGGGCACTGAAGCTTTCTTT. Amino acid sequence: CASSLEHIPGTEAFF.

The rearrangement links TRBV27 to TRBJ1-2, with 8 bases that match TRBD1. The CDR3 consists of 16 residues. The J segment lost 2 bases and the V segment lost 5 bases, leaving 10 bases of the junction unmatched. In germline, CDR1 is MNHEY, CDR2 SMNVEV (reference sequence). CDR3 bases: TGTGCCAGCAGTGCTAACCGGGACAGGCCGAACTATGGCTACACCTTC. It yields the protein CASSANRDRPNYGYTF.

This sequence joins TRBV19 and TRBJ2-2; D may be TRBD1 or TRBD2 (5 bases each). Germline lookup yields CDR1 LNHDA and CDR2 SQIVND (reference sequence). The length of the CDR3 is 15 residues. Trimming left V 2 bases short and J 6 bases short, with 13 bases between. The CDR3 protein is CASSISPGTAGELFF. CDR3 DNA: TGTGCCAGTAGTATATCTCCGGGGACCGCCGGGGAGCTGTTTTTT.

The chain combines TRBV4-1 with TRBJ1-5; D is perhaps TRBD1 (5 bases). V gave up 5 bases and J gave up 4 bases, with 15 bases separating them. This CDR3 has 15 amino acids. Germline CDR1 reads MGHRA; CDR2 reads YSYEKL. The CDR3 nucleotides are TGCGCCAGCAGCGGGTTATTAGGGACTAATCAGCCCCAGCATTTT. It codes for CASSGLLGTNQPQHF.

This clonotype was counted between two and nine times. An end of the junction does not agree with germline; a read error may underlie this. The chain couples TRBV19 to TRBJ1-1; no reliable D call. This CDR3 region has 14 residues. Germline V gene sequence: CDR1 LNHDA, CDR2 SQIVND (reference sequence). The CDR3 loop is CANSIGQRNTEAFF. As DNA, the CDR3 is TGTGCCAATAGTATCGGGCAGAGGAACACTGAAGCTTTCTTT.

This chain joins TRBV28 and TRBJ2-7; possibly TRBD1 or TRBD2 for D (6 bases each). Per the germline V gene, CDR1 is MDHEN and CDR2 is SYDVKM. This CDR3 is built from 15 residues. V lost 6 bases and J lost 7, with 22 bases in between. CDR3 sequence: CASSTALWGALEQYF. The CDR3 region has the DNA TGTGCCAGCAGCACCGCCCTGTGGGGGGCACTGGAGCAGTACTTC.

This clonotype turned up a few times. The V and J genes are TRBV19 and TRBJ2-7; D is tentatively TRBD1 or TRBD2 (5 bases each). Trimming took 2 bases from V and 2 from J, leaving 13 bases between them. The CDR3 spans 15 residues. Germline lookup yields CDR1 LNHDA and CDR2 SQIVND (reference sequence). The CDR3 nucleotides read TGTGCCAGTAGTATACGGGACGGACTTCCCTACGAGCAGTACTTC. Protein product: CASSIRDGLPYEQYF.

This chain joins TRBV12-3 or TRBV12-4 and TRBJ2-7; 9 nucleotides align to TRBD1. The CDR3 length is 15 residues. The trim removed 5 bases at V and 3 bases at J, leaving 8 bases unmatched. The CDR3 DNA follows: TGTGCCAGCAGTGCCTCGGGACAGGGAGACTACGAGCAGTACTTC. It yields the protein CASSASGQGDYEQYF.

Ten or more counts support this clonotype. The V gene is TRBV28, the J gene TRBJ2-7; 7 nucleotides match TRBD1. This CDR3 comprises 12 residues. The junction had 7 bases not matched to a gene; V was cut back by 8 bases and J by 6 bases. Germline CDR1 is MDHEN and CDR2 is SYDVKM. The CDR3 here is CASHKRGREQYF. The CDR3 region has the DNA TGTGCCAGCCATAAGAGGGGGCGCGAGCAGTACTTC.